The rows below give T cell receptor beta chains drawn from one sample of a study of Ad26.COV2.S vaccination and SARS-CoV-2 variants. The method was immunoSEQ multiplex PCR; TCRdb's version includes in-frame clones alone and lacks a portion of them. The repertoire holds hundreds of thousands of clones, roughly 91% seen once, with around 3.6% in the top ten. Sequences were derived from peripheral blood, sampled in a trial of Ad26.COV2.S vaccine versus placebo. Receptor source: a person aged 18 to 59 who received the Ad26.COV2.S COVID-19 vaccine or a placebo. Each CDR3 is given with its conserved first and last residue. The D gene is left open where the match is weak. Not every row has a clone size; where given, it reads once, few, many or a size class.

TRBD1 TRBJ1-1 - TRBV5-1 TGCGCCAGCAGCTTGCCGGACAGGGGGGCAGCTTTCTTT CASSLPDRGAAFF
- TRBJ1-5 - TRBV6-6 TGTGCCAGCAGTTCAACATCCTATCAGCCCCAGCATTTT CASSSTSYQPQHF
- TRBJ2-3 - TRBV30 TGTGCCTGGAGTGGAGGACAGGATACGCAGTATTTT CAWSGGQDTQYF
TRBD2 TRBJ2-1 - TRBV24-1 TGTGCCACCAGTGATTCGACTAGCGGGGCCTACAATGAGCAGTTCTTC CATSDSTSGAYNEQFF
- TRBJ2-5 - TRBV19 TGTGCCAGTAGTATAGGGGGTTCAGAGACCCAGTACTTC CASSIGGSETQYF
TRBD1 TRBJ1-1 - TRBV5-1 TGCGCCAGCAGCTTCGGACAGGGGGCGAACACTGAAGCTTTCTTT CASSFGQGANTEAFF
- TRBJ1-6 - TRBV21-1 TGTGCCAGCAGCAAAACAGGGATAACGTCACCCCTCCACTTT CASSKTGITSPLHF
TRBD1 TRBJ2-7 - TRBV5-1 TGCGCCAGCAGCTTCATTACAGGGGATCCCTACGAGCAGTACTTC CASSFITGDPYEQYF
- TRBJ1-1 - TRBV5-1 TGCGCCAGCTCCCTCACGGGAAATGAAGCTTTCTTT CASSLTGNEAFF
TRBD1 TRBJ1-5 - TRBV7-9 TGTGCCAGCAGCTTAGCGACAGGGGGCAATCAGCCCCAGCATTTT CASSLATGGNQPQHF
TRBD1 TRBJ2-2 - TRBV5-1 TGCGCCAGCAGCCCAAGGACAGGGGACACCGGGGAGCTGTTTTTT CASSPRTGDTGELFF
TRBD1 TRBJ2-2 - TRBV7-6 TGTGCCAGTGGCCAGGGGGCGCACGGGGAGCTGTTTTTT CASGQGAHGELFF
- TRBJ1-1 - TRBV2 TGTGCCAGCAGTGAAGAGGGCGGGAACACTGAAGCTTTCTTT CASSEEGGNTEAFF
- TRBJ1-2 - TRBV2 TGTGCCAGCAGTGCCCGACAGGCCCTGCCCTTGGTTGGCTACACCTTC CASSARQALPLVGYTF
- TRBJ1-4 - TRBV12-3/TRBV12-4 TGTGCCAGCAGATCCGGGAGCGGAAAACTGTTTTTT CASRSGSGKLFF
TRBD1 TRBJ2-4 - TRBV4-1 TGCGCCAGCAGGCCCCTGGACAGGGCCGACGACATTCAGTACTTC CASRPLDRADDIQYF
- TRBJ2-1 - TRBV6-5 TGTGCCAGCACCCCAGGGAACAATGAGCAGTTCTTC CASTPGNNEQFF
- TRBJ1-3 few TRBV30 TGTGCCCGTACACAAAGCTCTGGAAACACCATATATTTT CARTQSSGNTIYF
- TRBJ1-1 - TRBV29-1 TGCAGCGTTGAACTTGGGACTGAAGCTTTCTTT CSVELGTEAFF
- TRBJ1-1 - TRBV3-1/TRBV3-2 TGTGCCAGCAGCTCTGACCCTCAAAGTAGAGCTTTCTTT CASSSDPQSRAFF
TRBD1 TRBJ2-5 - TRBV4-2 TGTGCCAGCAGCCAAAAGGGACAGGGGGAAGAGACCCAGTACTTC CASSQKGQGEETQYF
- TRBJ1-2 - TRBV19 TGTGCCAGTAGTATAGATCAGGACGGTAACTATGGCTACACCTTC CASSIDQDGNYGYTF
TRBD1 TRBJ2-2 - TRBV25-1 TGTGCCAGCAGTGATTGGACAGGGCCCACCGGGGAGCTGTTTTTT CASSDWTGPTGELFF
TRBD2 TRBJ2-2 - TRBV5-1 TGCGCCAGCAGGAAGGGACTAGGAGAGAGCGGGGAGCTGTTTTTT CASRKGLGESGELFF
TRBD1 TRBJ2-7 once TRBV19 TGTGCCAGTAGTGACCCCGGGACAGCCGAATACGAGCAGTACTTC CASSDPGTAEYEQYF
TRBD1 TRBJ1-1 - TRBV18 TGTGCCAGCTCACCAGGGACAGGGGTTTCCCGCATGAACACTGAAGCTTTCTTT CASSPGTGVSRMNTEAFF
- TRBJ1-2 - TRBV23-1 TGCGCCAGCAGTCAATCACGGCAGGCTCAGTTCTATGGCTACACCTTC CASSQSRQAQFYGYTF
- TRBJ1-6 - TRBV6-6 TGTGCCAGCAGTTTGCGGGGTTGGGCCCTCCACTTT CASSLRGWALHF
- TRBJ1-6 - TRBV2 TGTGCCAGCAGTGAAGAACAAGTGTCACCCCTCCACTTT CASSEEQVSPLHF
TRBD1 TRBJ1-3 - TRBV4-1 TGCGCCAGCAGCCATCCGGGACAGGGGCCTTTCCTGCTCTCTGGAAACACCATATATTTT CASSHPGQGPFLLSGNTIYF
- TRBJ1-6 - TRBV6-5 TGTGCCAGCAGTTACCAGGGTGAGGTTGGGTCGACACCCCTCCACTTT CASSYQGEVGSTPLHF
- TRBJ2-1 - TRBV4-1 TGCGCCAGCAGCCAACTAGACAATGAGCAGTTCTTC CASSQLDNEQFF
- TRBJ1-6 - TRBV30 TGTGCCTGGACCCGGGACTTCCCCACCCTCCACTTT CAWTRDFPTLHF
- TRBJ1-5 - TRBV19 TGTGCCAGTAATGGAGGGGCTAACAGCAATCAGCCCCAGCATTTT CASNGGANSNQPQHF
- TRBJ2-7 - TRBV9 TGTGCCAGCAGCGTAGGGGCAGGGGTGGCCCCCTACGAGCAGTACTTC CASSVGAGVAPYEQYF
- TRBJ1-1 once TRBV10-3 TGTGCCATCAGTGAGCAGGGGATGAACACTGAAGCTTTCTTT CAISEQGMNTEAFF
- TRBJ2-3 - TRBV7-3 TGTGCCAGCAGCTTATTTGCGGGGCCAGATACGCAGTATTTT CASSLFAGPDTQYF
- TRBJ1-1 - TRBV11-3 TGTGCCAGCAGCTTAGGCGCACAGAACACTGAAGCTTTCTTT CASSLGAQNTEAFF
TRBD1 TRBJ1-5 once TRBV4-3 TGCGCCAGCAGCCAAGATCCGACAGGGGGCCGACAGCCCCAGCATTTT CASSQDPTGGRQPQHF
- TRBJ2-2 - TRBV7-9 TGTGCCAGCAGACAACAGGGAGGGACCGGGGAGCTGTTTTTT CASRQQGGTGELFF
- TRBJ2-7 - TRBV7-2 TGTGCCAGCAGCTTAATTGGTAGCGGAACCTACGAGCAGTACTTC CASSLIGSGTYEQYF
- TRBJ2-3 - TRBV13 TGTGCCAGCCTCGGGGGACGGCCGAGCACAGATACGCAGTATTTT CASLGGRPSTDTQYF
- TRBJ1-1 - TRBV29-1 TGCAGCGTTGTTGGTACGGGACTTCAAACTAACACTGAAGCTTTCTTT CSVVGTGLQTNTEAFF
- TRBJ2-7 - TRBV4-1 TGCGCCAGCAGCCCTCGGGCTCCGAGTCCCTACGAGCAGTACTTC CASSPRAPSPYEQYF
- TRBJ1-2 - TRBV6-5 TGTGCCAGCACGAGGGGGGGTAGTGGCTATGGCTACACCTTC CASTRGGSGYGYTF
TRBD1 TRBJ1-1 - TRBV19 TGTGCCAGTAGCACGGACAGGGGCGGCACTGAAGCTTTCTTT CASSTDRGGTEAFF
TRBD1 TRBJ1-1 - TRBV6-2/TRBV6-3 TGTGCCAGCAGTTACTCCCAACAGGGGCTTAACACTGAAGCTTTCTTT CASSYSQQGLNTEAFF
- TRBJ2-7 once TRBV5-1 TGCGCCAGCAGCTTGGCTGTGGGGGACCCCTACGAGCAGTACTTC CASSLAVGDPYEQYF
- TRBJ2-1 - TRBV3-1/TRBV3-2 TGTGCCAGCAGCCAGGGGTCGGACAATGAGCAGTTCTTC CASSQGSDNEQFF
TRBD1 TRBJ2-7 once TRBV3-1/TRBV3-2 TGTGCCAGCAGCCAAAGTTACAGGGGGACCGAGCAGTACTTC CASSQSYRGTEQYF
- TRBJ1-2 - TRBV7-9 TGTGCCAGCAGCCCTCCGGGGATACTTAACTATGGCTACACCTTC CASSPPGILNYGYTF